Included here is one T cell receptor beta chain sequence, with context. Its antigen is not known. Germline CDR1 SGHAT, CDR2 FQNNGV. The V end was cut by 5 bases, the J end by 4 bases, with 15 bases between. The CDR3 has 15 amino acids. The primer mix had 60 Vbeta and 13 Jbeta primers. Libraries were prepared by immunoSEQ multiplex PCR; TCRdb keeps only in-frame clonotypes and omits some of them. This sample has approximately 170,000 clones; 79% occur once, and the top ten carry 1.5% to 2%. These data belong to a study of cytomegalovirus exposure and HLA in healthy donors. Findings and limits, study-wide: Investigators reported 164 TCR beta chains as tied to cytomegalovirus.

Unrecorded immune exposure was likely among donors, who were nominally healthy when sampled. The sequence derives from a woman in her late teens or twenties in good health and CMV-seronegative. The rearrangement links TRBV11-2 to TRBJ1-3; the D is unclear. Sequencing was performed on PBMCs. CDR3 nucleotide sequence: TGTGCCAGCAGCCTGGTGACGGGAGTAGGAAACACCATATATTTT. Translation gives CASSLVTGVGNTIYF.